The 13 T cell receptor beta chains reported below all come from one sample, sequenced in a study of cytomegalovirus exposure and HLA in healthy donors. 60 Vbeta and 13 Jbeta primers were used in PCR. Assay used: immunoSEQ multiplex PCR; TCRdb lists only in-frame clones, some missing. The sample yields over 150,000 clones, under 90% seen once. The sequenced material came from PBMCs. These receptors originate from a man under 40 in good health and CMV-seropositive.

V is TRBV5-1 and J is TRBJ2-1, with D perhaps matching TRBD1 (6 bases). The V gene's germline CDR1 is SGHRS and CDR2 YFSETQ. This CDR3 is 15 amino acids long. Between the trimmed V and J ends, which lost 4 bases and 6 bases, there was a span of 17 bases. The CDR3: CASSPRSGVSNEQFF. The CDR3 DNA reads TGCGCCAGCAGCCCCCGCTCAGGGGTGAGCAATGAGCAGTTCTTC.

CDR3 in amino acids: CASSPDSGRQTTQYF. The CDR3 coding sequence is TGTGCCAGCAGCCCAGATAGCGGGAGGCAAACTACCCAGTACTTC. The chain carries TRBV16 and TRBJ2-5; 10 positions match TRBD2. The V gene end was trimmed by 4 bases and the J gene end by 8 bases; junction bases not matched to a gene: 10. The CDR3 has 15 amino acids. The germline CDR1 and CDR2 sequences are KGHSY and FQNENV.

This clone was recorded a few times. The chain recombines TRBV9 with TRBJ2-2, with 15 bases aligning to TRBD2. The junction had 8 bases not matched to a gene; V was cut back by 5 bases and J by 3 bases. This CDR3 has 18 residues. The germline V gene has CDR1 SGDLS and CDR2 YYNGEE. In DNA, the CDR3 is TGTGCCAGCAGGATTGGGACTAGCGGGGGGCCCGACACCGGGGAGCTGTTTTTT. Residues: CASRIGTSGGPDTGELFF.

The chain is built from TRBV6-5 and TRBJ2-3; D call uncertain. Germline V CDR1 and CDR2: MNHEY, SVGAGI. V lost 5 bases and J lost 1, with 10 bases in between. This CDR3 is built from 14 residues. Here the CDR3 reads CASSPLRGTDTQYF. The CDR3 DNA reads TGTGCCAGCAGTCCTCTTCGTGGCACAGATACGCAGTATTTT.

The V and J genes are TRBV29-1 and TRBJ1-2, with D perhaps matching TRBD1 (6 bases). The CDR3 covers 13 residues. The germline V and J ends were trimmed by 8 bases and 4 bases, with 17 bases remaining between them. CDR1 is SQVTM and CDR2 is ANQGSEA in the germline V gene. CDR3 sequence: CSPLGAPFYGYTF. CDR3 sequence (DNA): TGCAGCCCCTTGGGGGCTCCCTTCTATGGCTACACCTTC.

V is TRBV9 and J is TRBJ2-5, with D possibly matching TRBD2 (6 bases). Germline V gives CDR1 SGDLS, CDR2 YYNGEE. The CDR3 extends over 16 amino acids. V was clipped by 0 bases and J by 4 bases, with 16 bases between them. DNA for the CDR3: TGTGCCAGCAGCGTAGGGGGGGTTAGTGGGCGAGAGACCCAGTACTTC. Translation: CASSVGGVSGRETQYF.

The chain combines TRBV6-5 with TRBJ2-3; the D gene is possibly TRBD1 (5 bases). Trimming took 4 bases from V and 4 from J, leaving 12 bases between them. There are 14 residues in the CDR3. The germline gives CDR1 MNHEY, CDR2 SVGAGI. This chain's CDR3 is CASSSSTEADTQYF. CDR3 DNA: TGTGCCAGCAGTTCCTCGACAGAAGCAGATACGCAGTATTTT.

V usage is TRBV4-2 and J usage is TRBJ2-7; perhaps TRBD1 as D (5 bases). This CDR3 has 17 amino acids. CDR1 is LGHNA and CDR2 is YNFKEQ in the germline V gene. V was trimmed by 1 base and J by 0 bases, leaving 16 bases between them. Here the CDR3 DNA reads TGTGCCAGCAGCCAAGCGTCCGACAGTTACATCTCCTACGAGCAGTACTTC. The encoded protein is CASSQASDSYISYEQYF.

In regard to this clone: This specimen includes other DNA sequences encoding the same CDR3. The gene calls are TRBV7-2 and TRBJ1-2, with 8 bases fitting TRBD1. Trimming at V came to 1 base and at J to 7 bases, leaving 5 bases not matched to a gene. This CDR3 spans 14 amino acids. The germline CDR1 and CDR2 sequences are SGHTA and FQGNSA. CDR3 sequence (DNA): TGTGCCAGCAGCTTAGGGACAGGGCCAGGTGGCTACACCTTC. Protein: CASSLGTGPGGYTF.

This chain joins TRBV11-2 and TRBJ2-1, with 12 positions matching TRBD2. The J segment lost 10 bases and the V segment lost 1 base, leaving 2 bases of the junction unmatched. Germline V gene lookup returns CDR1 SGHAT and CDR2 FQNNGV. This CDR3 comprises 14 residues. CDR3 in amino acids: CASSLGLAGVEQFF. The CDR3 bases are TGTGCCAGCAGCTTAGGACTAGCGGGGGTCGAGCAGTTCTTC.

In its sample, this clone was seen once. The chain couples TRBV7-9 to TRBJ2-7, with D possibly being TRBD1 (6 bases). Trimming took 1 base from V and 3 from J, leaving 16 bases between them. The CDR3 runs to 16 residues. Germline values: CDR1 SEHNR, CDR2 FQNEAQ (reference sequence). The CDR3 region has the DNA TGTGCCAGCAGCTTAGTACAGGGAAAGGCCCACTACGAGCAGTACTTC. It specifies CASSLVQGKAHYEQYF.

The chain has TRBV7-2 and TRBJ1-5, with TRBD1 matching 7 bases. CDR1 and CDR2 from the germline V gene are SGHTA and FQGNSA. Losses at the gene ends were 5 bases for V and 1 base for J; bases not matched to a gene: 5. This CDR3 is built from 15 residues. The CDR3 nucleotides read TGTGCCAGCAGCCTCAGACAGGGCAGCAATCAGCCCCAGCATTTT. Translated: CASSLRQGSNQPQHF.

The chain joins TRBV19 to TRBJ2-5; 10 positions match TRBD2. Germline CDR1 LNHDA, CDR2 SQIVND (reference sequence). Losses at the gene ends were 3 bases for V and 7 bases for J; bases not matched to a gene: 5. This CDR3 spans 14 amino acids. CDR3 protein: CASSIRSGRVTQYF. The DNA of the CDR3 is TGTGCCAGTAGTATTAGGAGCGGGAGGGTGACCCAGTACTTC.